These 20 T cell receptor beta chains originate from one sample sequenced in a study of cytomegalovirus exposure and HLA in healthy donors. PCR primers comprised 60 Vbeta and 13 Jbeta primers. TCRdb's copy holds only in-frame clones and misses some; the assay was immunoSEQ multiplex PCR. The repertoire holds tens of thousands of clones, with 60% to 85% as singletons. The sample was PBMCs. The receptors originated from a man younger than 35 in good health and CMV-seropositive.

The chain links TRBV5-1 to TRBJ2-3; 7 bases align to TRBD2. CDR1 and CDR2 (germline): SGHRS, YFSETQ. Germline trimming cut 5 bases from V and 4 bases from J; bases unmatched to any gene: 4. The CDR3 is made up of 13 amino acids. DNA for the CDR3: TGCGCCAGCAGATCTACTAGCGCAGATACGCAGTATTTT. Encoded protein: CASRSTSADTQYF.

The rearrangement joins TRBV9 to TRBJ2-1; D is possibly TRBD1 (6 bases). This CDR3 has 14 amino acids. Germline V gene data show CDR1 as SGDLS and CDR2 as YYNGEE. With 0 bases removed from V and 7 bases from J, the gap between germline ends came to 11 bases. Here the CDR3 DNA reads TGTGCCAGCAGCGTAGGGACAGTTGGAAATGAGCAGTTCTTC. Translated, it gives CASSVGTVGNEQFF.

This clone turned up a few times. The rearrangement uses TRBV4-2 and TRBJ1-2; 7 bases fit TRBD1. V lost 0 bases, J lost 8 bases, and 9 bases stayed unmatched. The CDR3 is 15 residues long. The V gene's germline CDR1 is LGHNA and CDR2 YNFKEQ. DNA of the CDR3: TGTGCCAGCAGCCAAGATGATACAGGGGTGGGGGGCTACACCTTC. It specifies CASSQDDTGVGGYTF.

The rearrangement links TRBV6-5 to TRBJ1-1, with 7 positions matching TRBD1. The CDR3 extends over 14 amino acids. In germline, CDR1 is MNHEY, CDR2 SVGAGI. The J segment lost 0 bases and the V segment lost 6 bases, leaving 4 bases of the junction unmatched. The CDR3, as DNA: TGTGCCAGCAGCAGGGACAGCATGAACACTGAAGCTTTCTTT. This sequence encodes CASSRDSMNTEAFF.

This clone came up once. The chain uses TRBV11-2 and TRBJ1-2; D is ambiguous. Deletions cut 2 bases from V and 4 bases from J, with 11 bases between. Germline-derived CDR1 and CDR2 are SGHAT and FQNNGV. The CDR3 is 14 amino acids. CDR3 protein: CASSLTDVSYGYTF. The CDR3 DNA follows: TGTGCCAGCAGCTTAACTGATGTGTCCTATGGCTACACCTTC. Using reference TRBV11-2 and TRBJ1-2 for the parts outside the CDR3, the full variable domain is EAGVAQSPRYKIIEKRQSVAFWCNPISGHATLYWYQQILGQGPKLLIQFQNNGVVDDSQLPKDRFSAERLKGVDSTLKIQPAKLEDSAVYLCASSLTDVSYGYTFGSGTRLTVV.

The chain couples TRBV5-6 to TRBJ2-2; D unresolved. Germline CDR1 is SGHDT and CDR2 is YYEEEE. This CDR3 is 19 amino acids long. V lost 2 bases and J lost 3, with 23 bases in between. Written as DNA, the CDR3 is TGTGCCAGCAGCTTTCGTCAAAGACAAACCAACCCTCACACCGGGGAGCTGTTTTTT. This gives the protein CASSFRQRQTNPHTGELFF. Complete variable domain (other parts from reference TRBV5-6 and TRBJ2-2): DAGVTQSPTHLIKTRGQQVTLRCSPKSGHDTVSWYQQALGQGPQFIFQYYEEEERQRGNFPDRFSGHQFPNYSSELNVNALLLGDSALYLCASSFRQRQTNPHTGELFFGEGSRLTVL.

The chain uses TRBV6-1 and TRBJ1-1, with TRBD1 matching over 8 bases. The CDR3 totals 18 residues. The V and J ends lost 0 bases and 1 base, in that order; junction bases with no gene match: 10. Germline V gene sequence: CDR1 MNHNS, CDR2 SASEGT. This CDR3 is CASSEAGHNRGKNTEAFF. As DNA, the CDR3 is TGTGCCAGCAGTGAAGCAGGCCACAACAGGGGGAAGAACACTGAAGCTTTCTTT.

This chain joins TRBV9 and TRBJ2-3; the D gene is possibly TRBD2 (6 bases). V was cut by 5 bases and J by 2 bases, with 12 bases left in between. This CDR3 is 14 amino acids long. The germline CDR1 and CDR2 sequences are SGDLS and YYNGEE. The CDR3 is CASSSGLATDTQYF. The DNA of the CDR3 is TGTGCCAGCAGTTCGGGACTGGCCACAGATACGCAGTATTTT.

This chain's CDR3 is CASSVIAASTDTQYF. Written as DNA, the CDR3 is TGTGCCAGCAGCGTGATAGCGGCTAGCACAGATACGCAGTATTTT. This rearrangement joins TRBV9 to TRBJ2-3; maybe TRBD2 (6 bases). Germline lookup yields CDR1 SGDLS and CDR2 YYNGEE. This CDR3 has 15 residues. Trimming took 2 bases from V and 0 from J, leaving 10 bases between them.

The genes are TRBV6-1 and TRBJ1-2; 7 bases match TRBD1. The CDR3 is 12 residues long. Germline V gene lookup returns CDR1 MNHNS and CDR2 SASEGT. The V and J ends lost 6 bases and 4 bases, in that order; junction bases with no gene match: 2. The CDR3 DNA is TGTGCCAGCAGCAGGGGGATCTATGGCTACACCTTC. Its translation: CASSRGIYGYTF.

The genes are TRBV7-2 and TRBJ2-6, with D possibly being TRBD1 (6 bases). The CDR3 runs 17 residues. Between the trimmed V and J ends, which lost 3 bases and 8 bases, there was a span of 20 bases. Germline V gives CDR1 SGHTA, CDR2 FQGNSA. The CDR3 is CASSFERGNRATNVLTF. CDR3 coding DNA: TGTGCCAGCAGCTTCGAGAGGGGGAACAGGGCAACCAACGTCCTGACTTTC.

The genes are TRBV15 and TRBJ2-1; no firm D call. Germline CDR1 is LNHNV and CDR2 is YYDKDF (reference sequence). The CDR3 loop spans 12 amino acids. The V gene lost 0 bases and the J gene lost 10 bases, with 7 bases spanning the gap. The CDR3 nucleotides read TGTGCCACCAGCAGAGATTCCCTAGAGCAGTTCTTC. Amino acid sequence: CATSRDSLEQFF.

This chain connects TRBV10-1 to TRBJ1-1; TRBD1 is a possible D gene (5 bases). Germline CDR1 is WNHNN and CDR2 is SYGVQD (reference sequence). The CDR3 runs to 13 residues. The V and J ends lost 6 bases and 3 bases respectively, with 11 bases between them. This chain's CDR3 is CASRAGPHTEAFF. In DNA, the CDR3 is TGCGCCAGCAGAGCGGGGCCCCACACTGAAGCTTTCTTT.

V and J are TRBV15 and TRBJ2-3; 7 bases align to TRBD2. Per the germline V gene, CDR1 is LNHNV and CDR2 is YYDKDF (reference sequence). Trimming cost V 6 bases and J 0 bases; bases outside gene matches: 6. This CDR3 is 15 amino acids long. The CDR3 coding sequence is TGTGCCACCAGAAATGGGAGGGCTAGCACAGATACGCAGTATTTT. This codes for CATRNGRASTDTQYF.

CDR3 region: CATSRDGVMNTEAFF. CDR3 in DNA: TGTGCCACCAGCAGAGATGGAGTTATGAACACTGAAGCTTTCTTT. The chain links TRBV15 to TRBJ1-1, with D uncertain. There are 15 residues in the CDR3. Trimming shortened V by 0 bases and J by 0 bases, and 8 bases separated the two germline ends. CDR1 and CDR2 (germline): LNHNV, YYDKDF (reference sequence).

The chain joins TRBV11-2 to TRBJ2-2; D call uncertain. This CDR3 region has 14 residues. CDR1 and CDR2 (germline): SGHAT, FQNNGV. V was trimmed by 4 bases and J by 4 bases, leaving 10 bases between them. CDR3: CASSSLRITGELFF. CDR3 DNA sequence: TGTGCCAGCAGCTCTCTAAGAATCACCGGGGAGCTGTTTTTT.

This clone was observed a single time. The rearrangement joins TRBV6-6 to TRBJ1-1; D gene uncertain. This CDR3 has 12 amino acids. Per germline, CDR1 MNHNY and CDR2 SVGAGI (reference sequence). The V gene lost 5 bases and the J gene lost 7 bases, with 11 bases spanning the gap. The CDR3 is CASSQEIVEAFF. For the CDR3, the DNA is TGTGCCAGCAGTCAAGAGATTGTTGAAGCTTTCTTT.

The chain joins TRBV28 to TRBJ2-7; 8 bases align to TRBD1. V dropped 5 bases and J dropped 4; count of bases not matched to a gene: 13. The CDR3 runs 16 residues. In germline, CDR1 is MDHEN, CDR2 SYDVKM. The CDR3 nucleotides are TGTGCCAGCAGTACCAGGACAGGGAATCCCTCTTACGAGCAGTACTTC. Translating it yields CASSTRTGNPSYEQYF. Supplemented by reference TRBV28 and TRBJ2-7, the full variable domain reads DVKVTQSSRYLVKRTGEKVFLECVQDMDHENMFWYRQDPGLGLRLIYFSYDVKMKEKGDIPEGYSVSREKKERFSLILESASTNQTSMYLCASSTRTGNPSYEQYFGPGTRLTVT.

V usage is TRBV6-1 and J usage is TRBJ2-2; no firm D call. V was shortened by 4 bases and J by 4 bases, with 16 bases between the two germline ends. The length of the CDR3 is 16 residues. Germline V CDR1 and CDR2: MNHNS, SASEGT. Written as DNA, the CDR3 is TGTGCCAGCAGTGGTCCCCCGGTAGTGCTCACCGGGGAGCTGTTTTTT. Its translation is CASSGPPVVLTGELFF.

This clone was found once. The rearrangement joins TRBV2 to TRBJ1-1; D unclear. The CDR3 consists of 13 residues. Germline V gives CDR1 SNHLY, CDR2 FYNNEI. V lost 5 bases, J lost 1 base, and 8 bases lay in between. The CDR3 protein is CASSQEGNTEAFF. The CDR3 DNA reads TGTGCCAGCAGTCAGGAGGGGAACACTGAAGCTTTCTTT.